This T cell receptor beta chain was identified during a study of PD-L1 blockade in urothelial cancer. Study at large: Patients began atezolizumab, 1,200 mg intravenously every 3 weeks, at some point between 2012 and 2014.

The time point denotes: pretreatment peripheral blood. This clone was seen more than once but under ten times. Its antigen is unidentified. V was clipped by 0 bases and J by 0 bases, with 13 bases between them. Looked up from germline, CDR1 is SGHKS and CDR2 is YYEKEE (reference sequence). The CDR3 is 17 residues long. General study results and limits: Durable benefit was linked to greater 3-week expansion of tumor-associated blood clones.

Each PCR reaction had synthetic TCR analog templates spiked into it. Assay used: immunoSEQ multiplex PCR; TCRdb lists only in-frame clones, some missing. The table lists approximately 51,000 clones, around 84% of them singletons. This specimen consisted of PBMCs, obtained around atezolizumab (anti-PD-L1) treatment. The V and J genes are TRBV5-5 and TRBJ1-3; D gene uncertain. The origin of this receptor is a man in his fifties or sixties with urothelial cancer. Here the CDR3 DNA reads TGTGCCAGCAGCTTGGTGGGCAGGCCGAGCTCTGGAAACACCATATATTTT. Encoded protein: CASSLVGRPSSGNTIYF. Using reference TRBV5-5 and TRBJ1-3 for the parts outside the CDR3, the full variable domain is DAGVTQSPTHLIKTRGQQVTLRCSPISGHKSVSWYQQVLGQGPQFIFQYYEKEERGRGNFPDRFSARQFPNYSSELNVNALLLGDSALYLCASSLVGRPSSGNTIYFGEGSWLTVV.